A single TCR beta chain is shown here with its context. Recruits, aged about 18 to 89 years, lived in approximately 26 US areas. This specimen comes from a study of blood T cell repertoires in COVID-19. The V segment lost 8 bases and the J segment 5 bases; nucleotides outside the gene matches: 6. The CDR3 is 13 amino acids. The method was immunoSEQ multiplex PCR; TCRdb's version includes in-frame clones alone and lacks a portion of them. The sample lists roughly 190,000 clones, 76% occurring once. This chain links TRBV12-3 or TRBV12-4 with TRBJ2-3, with TRBD2 matching over 8 bases. The sample comprised PBMCs or T cells enriched from blood (not recorded which). The receptor was derived from a woman aged 50 to 60 with acute COVID-19. DNA for the CDR3: TGTGCCAGCGAACGGGGGGGCCTAGATACGCAGTATTTT. Translating gives CASERGGLDTQYF.